A selection of T cell receptor beta chains follows, all from one sample in a study of shared clonotypes between healthy human individuals. Using immunoSEQ multiplex PCR, the repertoire was profiled, and TCRdb retains in-frame clones only, with some absent. The repertoire holds about 2.2 million clones, with 93% as singletons. The sequencing sample was made of naive CD8+ T cells from PBMCs. Every receptor here comes from a man aged 18 to 30 in good health. Some clones in this sample may be carry-over from other donors' samples. The CDR3 runs from the conserved cysteine through the conserved F or W. Each record gives: J gene, D gene, clone size, V gene, CDR3 DNA, CDR3 protein. The D gene is left open where the match is weak. Where a row states a size, it is once, few, many or the class of an expanded clone; other rows omit it.

TRBJ2-7,TRBD2,-,TRBV27,TGTGCCAGCAGTCCAATAGCGGGAGGGTGGGACGAGCAGTACTTC,CASSPIAGGWDEQYF
TRBJ2-7,-,once,TRBV7-9,TGTGCCAGCGGGGGGCCGACACCCTTCTACGAGCAGTACTTC,CASGGPTPFYEQYF
TRBJ1-1,-,-,TRBV19,TGTGCCAGTAGTATCTCCCAATGGGGGACTGAAGCTTTCTTT,CASSISQWGTEAFF
TRBJ2-7,TRBD2,-,TRBV7-2,TGTGCCAGCAGCTTTGGTCTAGCGGGAGGCTACGAGCAGTACTTC,CASSFGLAGGYEQYF
TRBJ2-7,-,-,TRBV28,TGTGCCAGCAGCCTTTTAACGGGGTACTACGAGCAGTACTTC,CASSLLTGYYEQYF
TRBJ2-1,-,-,TRBV27,TGTGCCAGCAGTTCCCTCCCCGGTTCGGGTGAGCAGTTCTTC,CASSSLPGSGEQFF
TRBJ2-5,-,once,TRBV6-5,TGTGCCAGCAGTTATCTCCAGGATAACCCATTTGAGACCCAGTACTTC,CASSYLQDNPFETQYF
TRBJ1-1,-,-,TRBV7-6,TGTGCCAGCAGCCGAGGAGAGAACACTGAAGCTTTCTTT,CASSRGENTEAFF
TRBJ2-7,-,-,TRBV27,TGTGCCAGCGCCGAACGACCGGGAAGGGCTTACGAGCAGTACTTC,CASAERPGRAYEQYF
TRBJ2-1,-,-,TRBV11-2,TGTGCCAGCAGCCTCATCCCATCCGGTGAGCAGTTCTTC,CASSLIPSGEQFF
TRBJ1-4,-,-,TRBV9,TGTGCCAGCAGCGCTAGGGAGACTGGGGCTAATGAAAAACTGTTTTTT,CASSARETGANEKLFF
TRBJ2-2,TRBD2,-,TRBV29-1,TGCAGCGGTAGCGGGACCGGGGAGCTGTTTTTT,CSGSGTGELFF
TRBJ2-2,-,-,TRBV9,TGTGCCAGCAGCGTAGGAGGGAGCACCGGGGAGCTGTTTTTT,CASSVGGSTGELFF
TRBJ2-1,TRBD1,-,TRBV6-6,TGTGCCAGCAGTTGGACGACAGGGGGCTACAATGAGCAGTTCTTC,CASSWTTGGYNEQFF
TRBJ1-4,-,few,TRBV2,TGTGCCAGCAGTGAAGCGCTTAGTGAAAAACTGTTTTTT,CASSEALSEKLFF
TRBJ2-2,-,-,TRBV28,TGTGCCAGCAGGCTGGGCCTCACAGGGCTCGGCGGGGAGCTGTTTTTT,CASRLGLTGLGGELFF
TRBJ2-7,-,-,TRBV9,TGTGCCAGCAGCGCTGGGGTACACAGCTCCTACGAGCAGTACTTC,CASSAGVHSSYEQYF
TRBJ1-1,TRBD1,-,TRBV5-6,TGTGCCAGCAGCTTAGGGACAGCCTTTTCGAGCACTGAAGCTTTCTTT,CASSLGTAFSSTEAFF
TRBJ1-1,-,-,TRBV27,TGTGCCAGCAGCCTTTTAGGGAACACTGAAGCTTTCTTT,CASSLLGNTEAFF
TRBJ2-7,-,-,TRBV29-1,TGCAGCGTTGTCCTCCCCACGCGCGAGCAGTACTTC,CSVVLPTREQYF
TRBJ1-2,-,-,TRBV4-3,TGCGCCAGCACCCTTAACTCGGGGGGTGGCTATGGCTACACCTTC,CASTLNSGGGYGYTF
TRBJ2-3,TRBD2,-,TRBV7-2,TGTGCCAGCAGTCTAGTGGGCCTAGCGGGAGAGGGGGAGAATACGCAGTATTTT,CASSLVGLAGEGENTQYF
TRBJ2-7,-,-,TRBV27,TGTGCCAGCAGTTTATCGCTCGGGACCTCTGCCTACGAGCAGTACTTC,CASSLSLGTSAYEQYF
TRBJ2-7,TRBD2,-,TRBV19,TGTGCCAGTAGTATGTTTCTAGCGGGGGCCTACGAGCAGTACTTC,CASSMFLAGAYEQYF
TRBJ2-2,-,-,TRBV7-9,TGTGCCAGCAGCTTAGTTGGCGGGAACACCGGGGAGCTGTTTTTT,CASSLVGGNTGELFF
TRBJ2-7,-,-,TRBV28,TGTGCCAGCAGTAGCACCGGGACCTCCTACGAGCAGTACTTC,CASSSTGTSYEQYF
TRBJ2-6,-,-,TRBV28,TGTGCCAGCACCCCGACAGTTCCCCTCTCGGGGGCCAACGTCCTGACTTTC,CASTPTVPLSGANVLTF